The clone carrying this T cell receptor (beta chain) was seen only once. Its antigen remains unknown. This entry is derived from a study of shared clonotypes between healthy human individuals. Overall study context: Each donor contributed plates that comprised three CD4 naive, three CD4 memory, two CD8 naive and one CD8 memory. General observations from the study: At large depth, rarefaction still showed sorted-subset sequencing to be incomplete.

Method: immunoSEQ multiplex PCR; TCRdb's copy keeps in-frame clones and lacks some. This table holds 630,000 or so clones, about 98% found once. CD8 cells classed as naive were CD45RO-negative and positively selected for CCR7, excluding terminally differentiated effector memory CD45RA+ cells. This receptor was obtained from a man in his thirties or forties in good health. Sequenced: naive CD8+ T cells sorted from blood.

CDR3: CATHSGRVQETQYF. Written as DNA, the CDR3 is TGTGCCACACATAGCGGGAGAGTTCAAGAGACCCAGTACTTC. J is TRBJ2-5 and V is TRBV6-4; 9 positions match TRBD2. J gave up 2 bases and V 10 bases, and 8 bases lay outside the gene matches. This CDR3 has 14 residues. Germline CDR1 MRHNA, CDR2 SNTAGT.